This T cell receptor beta chain was profiled in a study of preoperative IRX-2 immunotherapy in early breast cancer. Treatment given: preoperative locoregional IRX-2 cytokine immunotherapy. Samples came from a phase Ib trial of preoperative locoregional IRX-2 cytokine immunotherapy. Sequenced by immunoSEQ multiplex PCR; TCRdb stores in-frame clones only, minus some. The repertoire holds 3,500 or so clones, around 66% seen once, with 6% to 7.5% in the top ten. The CDR3 is 15 residues long. Trimming cost V 2 bases and J 3 bases, with 10 bases left between them. Germline V gene sequence: CDR1 LNHDA, CDR2 SQIVND (reference sequence).

The clonotype originates from a human donor with breast cancer. The chain carries TRBV19 and TRBJ1-4; TRBD1 might be the D (6 bases). The sample in question was tumor tissue, obtained after IRX-2 immunotherapy. CDR3 region: CASSILGQPNEKLFF. The CDR3 DNA follows: TGTGCCAGTAGTATATTGGGACAACCTAATGAAAAACTGTTTTTT.